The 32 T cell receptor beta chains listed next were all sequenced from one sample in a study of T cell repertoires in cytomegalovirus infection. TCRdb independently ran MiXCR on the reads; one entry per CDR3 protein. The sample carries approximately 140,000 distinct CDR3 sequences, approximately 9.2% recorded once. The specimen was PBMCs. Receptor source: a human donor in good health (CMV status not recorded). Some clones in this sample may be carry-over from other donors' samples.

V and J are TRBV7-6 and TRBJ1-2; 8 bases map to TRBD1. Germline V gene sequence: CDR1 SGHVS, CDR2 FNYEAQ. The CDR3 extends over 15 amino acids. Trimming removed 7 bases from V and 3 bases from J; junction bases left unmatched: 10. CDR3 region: CASTPSLDRDYGYTF. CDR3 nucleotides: TGTGCCAGCACCCCGTCGTTGGACAGGGACTATGGCTACACCTTC.

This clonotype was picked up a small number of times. The CDR3 DNA follows: TGCGCCAGCAGCCGATCGACAGGGGCTCTAGAGACCCAGTACTTC. Its protein is CASSRSTGALETQYF. This rearrangement joins TRBV4-1 to TRBJ2-5; TRBD1 matches 8 bases. Germline CDR1 reads MGHRA; CDR2 reads YSYEKL. This CDR3 is built from 15 residues. The trim removed 4 bases at V and 4 bases at J, leaving 8 bases unmatched.

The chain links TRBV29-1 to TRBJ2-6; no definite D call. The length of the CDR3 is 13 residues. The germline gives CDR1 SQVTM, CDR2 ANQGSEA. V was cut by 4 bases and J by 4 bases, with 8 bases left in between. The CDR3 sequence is CSVASLGANVLTF. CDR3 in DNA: TGCAGCGTTGCCTCCCTAGGGGCCAACGTCCTGACTTTC.

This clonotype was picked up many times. CDR3: CASSPVGTSGSAKYF. As DNA, the CDR3 is TGTGCCAGCAGCCCCGTTGGGACTAGCGGGTCGGCTAAGTACTTC. The chain combines TRBV11-2 with TRBJ2-7, with 12 nucleotides matching TRBD2. Trimming cost V 5 bases and J 11 bases; bases outside gene matches: 13. The germline gives CDR1 SGHAT, CDR2 FQNNGV. The CDR3 sequence is 15 residues long. Combining the CDR3 with reference TRBV11-2 and TRBJ2-7 gives the whole variable domain EAGVAQSPRYKIIEKRQSVAFWCNPISGHATLYWYQQILGQGPKLLIQFQNNGVVDDSQLPKDRFSAERLKGVDSTLKIQPAKLEDSAVYLCASSPVGTSGSAKYFGPGTRLTVT.

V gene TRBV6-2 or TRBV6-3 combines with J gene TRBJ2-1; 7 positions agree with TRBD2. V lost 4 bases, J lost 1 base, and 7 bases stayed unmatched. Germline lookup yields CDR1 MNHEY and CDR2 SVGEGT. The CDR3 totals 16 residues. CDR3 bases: TGTGCCAGCAGTTTAAATCCGGGACTATCCTACAATGAGCAGTTCTTC. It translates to CASSLNPGLSYNEQFF.

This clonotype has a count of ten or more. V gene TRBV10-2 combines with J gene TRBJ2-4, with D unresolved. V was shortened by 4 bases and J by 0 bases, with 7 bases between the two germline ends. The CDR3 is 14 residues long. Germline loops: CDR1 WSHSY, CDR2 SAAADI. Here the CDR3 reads CASSGALAKNIQYF. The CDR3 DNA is TGCGCCAGCAGTGGGGCTCTAGCCAAAAACATTCAGTACTTC.

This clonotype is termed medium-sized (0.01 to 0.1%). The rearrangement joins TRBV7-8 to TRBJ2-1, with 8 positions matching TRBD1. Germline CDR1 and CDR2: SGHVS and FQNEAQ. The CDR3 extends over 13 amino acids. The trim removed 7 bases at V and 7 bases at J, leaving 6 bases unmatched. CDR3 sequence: CASTGTGFNEQFF. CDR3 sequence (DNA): TGTGCCAGCACAGGGACAGGTTTTAATGAGCAGTTCTTC. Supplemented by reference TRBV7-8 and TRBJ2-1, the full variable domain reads GAGVSQSPRYKVAKRGQDVALRCDPISGHVSLFWYQQALGQGPEFLTYFQNEAQLDKSGLPSDRFFAERPEGSVSTLKIQRTQQEDSAVYLCASTGTGFNEQFFGPGTRLTVL.

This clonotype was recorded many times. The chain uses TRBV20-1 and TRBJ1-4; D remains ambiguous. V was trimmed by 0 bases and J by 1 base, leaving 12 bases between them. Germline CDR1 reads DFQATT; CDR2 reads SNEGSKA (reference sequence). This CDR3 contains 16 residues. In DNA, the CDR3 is TGCAGTGCTAGAGATCAGCCTCTGGTAACTAATGAAAAACTGTTTTTT. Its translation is CSARDQPLVTNEKLFF.

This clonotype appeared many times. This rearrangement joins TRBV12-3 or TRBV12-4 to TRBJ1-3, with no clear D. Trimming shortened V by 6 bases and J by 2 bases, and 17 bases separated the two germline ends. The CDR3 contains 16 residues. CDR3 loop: CASRENTITTGNTIYF. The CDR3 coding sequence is TGTGCCAGCAGAGAAAACACCATCACGACTGGAAACACCATATATTTT.

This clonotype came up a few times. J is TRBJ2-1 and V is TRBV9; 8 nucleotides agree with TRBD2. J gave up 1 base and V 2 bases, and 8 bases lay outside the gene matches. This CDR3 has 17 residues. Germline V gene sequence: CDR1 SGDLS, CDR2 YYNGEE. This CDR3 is CASSVGVAGQSYNEQFF. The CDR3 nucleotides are TGTGCCAGCAGCGTTGGGGTAGCGGGGCAATCCTACAATGAGCAGTTCTTC. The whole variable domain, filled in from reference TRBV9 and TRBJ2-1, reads DSGVTQTPKHLITATGQRVTLRCSPRSGDLSVYWYQQSLDQGLQFLIQYYNGEERAKGNILERFSAQQFPDLHSELNLSSLELGDSALYFCASSVGVAGQSYNEQFFGPGTRLTVL.

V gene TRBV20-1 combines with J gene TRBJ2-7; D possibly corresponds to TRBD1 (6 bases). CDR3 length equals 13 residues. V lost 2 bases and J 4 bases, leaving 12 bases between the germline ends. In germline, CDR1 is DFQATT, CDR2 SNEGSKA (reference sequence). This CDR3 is CSARPWTDYEQYF. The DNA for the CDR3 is TGCAGTGCTAGACCATGGACAGATTACGAGCAGTACTTC.

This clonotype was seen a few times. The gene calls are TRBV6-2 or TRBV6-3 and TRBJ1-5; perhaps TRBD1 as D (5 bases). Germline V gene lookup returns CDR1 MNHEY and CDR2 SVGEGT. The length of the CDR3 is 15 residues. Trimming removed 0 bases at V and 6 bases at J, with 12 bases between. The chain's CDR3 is CASSYSAAGLQPQHF. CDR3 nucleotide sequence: TGTGCCAGCAGTTACTCTGCGGCAGGGCTTCAGCCCCAGCATTTT.

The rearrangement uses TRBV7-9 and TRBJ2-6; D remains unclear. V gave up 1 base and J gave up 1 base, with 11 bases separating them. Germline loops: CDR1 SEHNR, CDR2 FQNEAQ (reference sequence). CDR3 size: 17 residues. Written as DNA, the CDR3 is TGTGCCAGCAGCTTAGAAGGCCAGATTTCTGGGGCCAACGTCCTGACTTTC. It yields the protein CASSLEGQISGANVLTF.

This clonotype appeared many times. CDR3 nucleotides: TGTGCCAGCAGCTTAGATCGGACAGCAAACTATGGCTACACCTTC. The encoded protein is CASSLDRTANYGYTF. The chain is built from TRBV7-2 and TRBJ1-2, with D maybe TRBD1 (6 bases). Trimming removed 1 base from V and 2 bases from J, with 11 bases in between. From germline, CDR1 is SGHTA and CDR2 FQGNSA. The CDR3 is made up of 15 amino acids.

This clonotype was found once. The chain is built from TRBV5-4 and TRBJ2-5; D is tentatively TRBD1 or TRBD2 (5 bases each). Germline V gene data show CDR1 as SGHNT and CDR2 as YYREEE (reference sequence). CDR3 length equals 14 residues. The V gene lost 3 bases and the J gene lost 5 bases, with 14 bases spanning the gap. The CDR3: CASSSGTRGETQYF. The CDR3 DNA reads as TGTGCCAGCAGCTCCGGGACCCGCGGGGAGACCCAGTACTTC. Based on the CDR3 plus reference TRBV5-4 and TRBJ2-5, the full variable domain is ETGVTQSPTHLIKTRGQQVTLRCSSQSGHNTVSWYQQALGQGPQFIFQYYREEENGRGNFPPRFSGLQFPNYSSELNVNALELDDSALYLCASSSGTRGETQYFGPGTRLLVL.

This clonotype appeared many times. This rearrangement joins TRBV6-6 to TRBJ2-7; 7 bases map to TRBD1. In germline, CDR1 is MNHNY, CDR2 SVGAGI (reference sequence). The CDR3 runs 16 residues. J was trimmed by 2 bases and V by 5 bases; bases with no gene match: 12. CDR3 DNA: TGTGCCAGCAGTCCGTACCGTTCAGGGGGTGCCTACGAGCAGTACTTC. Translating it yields CASSPYRSGGAYEQYF.

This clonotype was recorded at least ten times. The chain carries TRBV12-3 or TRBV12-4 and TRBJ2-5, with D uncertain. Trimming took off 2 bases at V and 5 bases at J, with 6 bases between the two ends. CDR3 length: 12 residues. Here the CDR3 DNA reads TGTGCCAGCAGTTTATCGAGGGAGACCCAGTACTTC. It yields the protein CASSLSRETQYF.

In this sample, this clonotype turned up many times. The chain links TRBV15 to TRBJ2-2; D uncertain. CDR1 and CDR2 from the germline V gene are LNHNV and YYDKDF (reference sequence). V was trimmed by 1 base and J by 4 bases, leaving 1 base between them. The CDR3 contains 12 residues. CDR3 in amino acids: CATSRATGELFF. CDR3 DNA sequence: TGTGCCACCAGCAGAGCCACCGGGGAGCTGTTTTTT. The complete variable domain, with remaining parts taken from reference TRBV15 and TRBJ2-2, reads DAMVIQNPRYQVTQFGKPVTLSCSQTLNHNVMYWYQQKSSQAPKLLFHYYDKDFNNEADTPDNFQSRRPNTSFCFLDIRSPGLGDTAMYLCATSRATGELFFGEGSRLTVL.

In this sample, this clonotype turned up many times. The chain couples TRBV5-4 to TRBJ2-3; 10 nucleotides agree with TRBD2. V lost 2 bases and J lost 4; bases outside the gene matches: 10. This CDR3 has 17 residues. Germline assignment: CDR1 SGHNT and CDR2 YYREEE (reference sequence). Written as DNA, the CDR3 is TGTGCCAGCAGCTTTCCACCCCTAGCGGGGGTGGCAGATACGCAGTATTTT. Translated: CASSFPPLAGVADTQYF.

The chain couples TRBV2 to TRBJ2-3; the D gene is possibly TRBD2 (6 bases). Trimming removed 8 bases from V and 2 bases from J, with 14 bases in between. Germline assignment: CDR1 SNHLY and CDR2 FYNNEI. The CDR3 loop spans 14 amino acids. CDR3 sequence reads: CASLEGLYTDTQYF. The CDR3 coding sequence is TGTGCCAGCTTGGAGGGGCTTTACACAGATACGCAGTATTTT.

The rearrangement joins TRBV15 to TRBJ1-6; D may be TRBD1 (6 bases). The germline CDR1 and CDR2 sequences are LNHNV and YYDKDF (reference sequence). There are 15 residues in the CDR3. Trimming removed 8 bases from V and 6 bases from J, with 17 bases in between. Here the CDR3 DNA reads TGTGCCACCGAGCGGGAGGGGGGCACTAATTCACCCCTCCACTTT. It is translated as CATEREGGTNSPLHF.

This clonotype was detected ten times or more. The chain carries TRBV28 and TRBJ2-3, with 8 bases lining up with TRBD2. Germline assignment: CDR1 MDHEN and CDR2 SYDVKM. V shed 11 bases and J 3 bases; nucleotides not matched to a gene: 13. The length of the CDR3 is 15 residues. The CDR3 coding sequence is TGTGCCTCAGCGGGAGCGGGCATTCAAACAGATACGCAGTATTTT. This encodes CASAGAGIQTDTQYF.

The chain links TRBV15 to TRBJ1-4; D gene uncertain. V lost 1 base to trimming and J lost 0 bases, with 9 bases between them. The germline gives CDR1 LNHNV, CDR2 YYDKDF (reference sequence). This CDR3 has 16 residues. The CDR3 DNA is TGTGCCACCAGCAGAGTTCCGGGCGCAACTAATGAAAAACTGTTTTTT. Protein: CATSRVPGATNEKLFF.

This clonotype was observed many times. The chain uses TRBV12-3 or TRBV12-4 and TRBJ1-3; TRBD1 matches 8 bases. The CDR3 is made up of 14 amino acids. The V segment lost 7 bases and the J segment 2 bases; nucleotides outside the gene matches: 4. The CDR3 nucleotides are TGTGCCAGCAACCCGACAGGGGCTGGAAACACCATATATTTT. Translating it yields CASNPTGAGNTIYF.

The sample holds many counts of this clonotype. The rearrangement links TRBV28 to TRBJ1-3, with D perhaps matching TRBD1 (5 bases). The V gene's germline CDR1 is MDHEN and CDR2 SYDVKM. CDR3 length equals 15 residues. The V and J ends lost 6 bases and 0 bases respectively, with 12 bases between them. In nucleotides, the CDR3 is TGTGCCAGCAGCCTAGACAGAAGCTCTGGAAACACCATATATTTT. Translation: CASSLDRSSGNTIYF.

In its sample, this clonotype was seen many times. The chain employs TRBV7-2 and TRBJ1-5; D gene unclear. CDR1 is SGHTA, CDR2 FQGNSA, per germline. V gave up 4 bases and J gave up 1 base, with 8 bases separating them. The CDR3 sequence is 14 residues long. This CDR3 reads CASSSGWSNQPQHF. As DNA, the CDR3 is TGTGCCAGCAGCTCCGGTTGGAGCAATCAGCCCCAGCATTTT.

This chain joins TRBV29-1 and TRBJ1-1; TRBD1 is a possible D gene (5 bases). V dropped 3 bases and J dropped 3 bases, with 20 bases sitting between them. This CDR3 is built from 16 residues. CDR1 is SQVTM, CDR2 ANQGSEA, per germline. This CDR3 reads CSVERGAGGSDTEAFF. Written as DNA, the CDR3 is TGCAGCGTTGAGAGGGGAGCCGGGGGGTCAGACACTGAAGCTTTCTTT.

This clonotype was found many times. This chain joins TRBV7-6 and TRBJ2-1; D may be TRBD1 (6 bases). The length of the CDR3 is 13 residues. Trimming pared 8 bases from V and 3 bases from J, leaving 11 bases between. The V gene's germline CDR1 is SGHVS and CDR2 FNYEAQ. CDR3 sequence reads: CASGTGFYNEQFF. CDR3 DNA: TGTGCCAGCGGAACAGGGTTCTACAATGAGCAGTTCTTC. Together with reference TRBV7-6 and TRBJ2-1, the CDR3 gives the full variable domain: GAGVSQSPRYKVTKRGQDVALRCDPISGHVSLYWYRQALGQGPEFLTYFNYEAQQDKSGLPNDRFSAERPEGSISTLTIQRTEQRDSAMYRCASGTGFYNEQFFGPGTRLTVL.

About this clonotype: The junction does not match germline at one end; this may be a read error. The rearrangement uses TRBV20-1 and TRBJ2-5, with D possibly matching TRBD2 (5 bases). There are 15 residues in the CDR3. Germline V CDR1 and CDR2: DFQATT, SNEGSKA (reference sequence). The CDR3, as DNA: TGCAGTACTAGAGACCCCCGCAGTAGTCAAGAGACCCAGTACTTC. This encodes CSTRDPRSSQETQYF.

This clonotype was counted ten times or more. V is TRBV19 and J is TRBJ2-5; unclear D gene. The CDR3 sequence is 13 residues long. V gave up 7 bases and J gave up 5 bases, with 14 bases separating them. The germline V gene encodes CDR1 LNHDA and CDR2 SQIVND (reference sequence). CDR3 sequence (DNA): TGTGCCAGTACAAACAATTTGGGGGAGACCCAGTACTTC. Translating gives CASTNNLGETQYF.

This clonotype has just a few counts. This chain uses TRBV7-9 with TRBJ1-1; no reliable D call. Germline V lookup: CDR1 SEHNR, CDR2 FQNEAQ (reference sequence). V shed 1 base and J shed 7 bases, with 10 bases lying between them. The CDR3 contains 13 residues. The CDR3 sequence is CASSLGRTREAFF. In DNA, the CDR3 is TGTGCCAGCAGCTTAGGGAGAACTCGTGAAGCTTTCTTT.

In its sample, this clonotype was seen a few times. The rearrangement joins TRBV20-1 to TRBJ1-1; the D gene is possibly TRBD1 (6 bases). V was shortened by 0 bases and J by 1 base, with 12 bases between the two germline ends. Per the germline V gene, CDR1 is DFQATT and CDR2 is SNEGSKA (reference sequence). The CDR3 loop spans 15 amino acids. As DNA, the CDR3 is TGCAGTGCTAGAGAGGGGGGCAGGGCGAACACTGAAGCTTTCTTT. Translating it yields CSAREGGRANTEAFF.